The next 32 T cell receptor beta chains were all read from a single sample in a study of cytomegalovirus exposure and HLA in healthy donors. Primers for the PCR totalled 60 Vbeta and 13 Jbeta. This table comes from immunoSEQ multiplex PCR, and its TCRdb copy is limited to in-frame clones, with some not included. The sample yields 150,000 to 200,000 clones, 82% seen once. Sequencing was carried out using PBMCs. The receptors come from a boy younger than 10 in good health and CMV-seronegative.

This clone was counted a single time. One end of the junction does not line up with germline, which may come from a read error. The chain recombines TRBV6-1 with TRBJ2-1; D is possibly TRBD1 (7 bases). The CDR3 is 14 amino acids. Germline V gene lookup returns CDR1 MNHNS and CDR2 SASEGT. The CDR3 sequence is CACSGGGQNNEQFF. DNA for the CDR3: TGTGCCTGCAGTGGAGGGGGACAGAACAATGAGCAGTTCTTC.

This rearrangement joins TRBV2 to TRBJ2-2, with D perhaps matching TRBD2 (6 bases). Trimming shortened V by 3 bases and J by 8 bases, and 16 bases separated the two germline ends. This CDR3 spans 15 amino acids. CDR1 is SNHLY and CDR2 is FYNNEI in the germline V gene. The CDR3 DNA reads TGTGCCAGCAGTGATAGTCGGGGGAACTTTGGGGAGCTGTTTTTT. Translating it yields CASSDSRGNFGELFF.

This chain uses TRBV7-9 with TRBJ1-2, with 7 nucleotides matching TRBD1. Unmatched junction bases numbered 6, after V lost 7 bases and J lost 4 bases. CDR3 size: 13 residues. Per the germline V gene, CDR1 is SEHNR and CDR2 is FQNEAQ (reference sequence). The chain's CDR3 is CASNLGTAYGYTF. The CDR3 DNA sequence: TGTGCCAGCAACCTGGGGACAGCCTATGGCTACACCTTC.

The chain links TRBV7-9 to TRBJ1-1; TRBD1 is a possible D gene (5 bases). V lost 4 bases to trimming and J lost 1 base, with 22 bases between them. CDR1 and CDR2 (germline): SEHNR, FQNEAQ (reference sequence). This CDR3 is 18 amino acids long. The CDR3 DNA is TGTGCCAGCAGCTCACCTACGGAACAGGCCATGGGGAACACTGAAGCTTTCTTT. Protein: CASSSPTEQAMGNTEAFF.

V is TRBV2 and J is TRBJ2-7, with D possibly TRBD1 on 6 matching bases. The germline V gene encodes CDR1 SNHLY and CDR2 FYNNEI. The V gene lost 8 bases and the J gene lost 9 bases, with 20 bases spanning the gap. This CDR3 has 13 residues. The CDR3 DNA reads TGTGCCAGCCTAAGACAGGCCCCAGGCCGGCAGTACTTC. Encoded protein: CASLRQAPGRQYF.

This clone was seen only once. The rearrangement joins TRBV6-5 to TRBJ2-3; D remains unclear. Germline V gene sequence: CDR1 MNHEY, CDR2 SVGAGI. V gave up 8 bases and J gave up 0 bases, with 12 bases separating them. This CDR3 is built from 14 residues. The CDR3 region has the DNA TGTGCCAGCCTAATTATTTGGAGCACAGATACGCAGTATTTT. Residues: CASLIIWSTDTQYF.

This clone has a single count. The chain is built from TRBV10-3 and TRBJ1-1; D uncertain. CDR3 length equals 15 residues. V was clipped by 2 bases and J by 0 bases, with 10 bases between them. Germline CDR1 ENHRY, CDR2 SYGVKD. In DNA, the CDR3 is TGTGCCATCAGTGAGATCCCCACTCTGAACACTGAAGCTTTCTTT. Translating gives CAISEIPTLNTEAFF.

This chain uses TRBV2 with TRBJ1-1; D might be TRBD1 (6 bases). Per the germline V gene, CDR1 is SNHLY and CDR2 is FYNNEI. The CDR3 runs 15 residues. With 6 bases removed from V and 1 base from J, the gap between germline ends came to 15 bases. The CDR3 protein is CASSRGQSRNTEAFF. The CDR3 DNA reads TGTGCCAGCAGCCGTGGACAGTCCCGGAACACTGAAGCTTTCTTT.

V gene TRBV2 combines with J gene TRBJ1-4, with unresolved D. V was pared by 8 bases and J by 7 bases, with 14 bases between. Germline CDR1 and CDR2: SNHLY and FYNNEI. The CDR3 is made up of 13 amino acids. Written as DNA, the CDR3 is TGTGCCAGCCTCGGAGTTTTAGGTGAAAAACTGTTTTTT. It yields the protein CASLGVLGEKLFF.

The V call is TRBV19, the J call TRBJ2-7, with 8 bases aligning to TRBD1. The CDR3 runs 14 residues. Germline assignment: CDR1 LNHDA and CDR2 SQIVND (reference sequence). Losses at the gene ends were 3 bases for V and 6 bases for J; bases not matched to a gene: 7. CDR3 residues: CASSIKAQGAEQYF. CDR3 sequence (DNA): TGTGCCAGTAGTATTAAAGCTCAGGGGGCCGAGCAGTACTTC.

This clone was observed a few times. The genes are TRBV7-2 and TRBJ2-5, with a tentative D call TRBD2 (6 bases). Germline lookup yields CDR1 SGHTA and CDR2 FQGNSA. V lost 0 bases and J lost 2, with 16 bases in between. This CDR3 spans 17 amino acids. The DNA for the CDR3 is TGTGCCAGCAGCTTAGCAGGACTATCGCGCATTCAAGAGACCCAGTACTTC. Amino acid sequence: CASSLAGLSRIQETQYF.

This chain connects TRBV6-1 to TRBJ1-5; TRBD1 aligns across 8 bases. The germline V gene encodes CDR1 MNHNS and CDR2 SASEGT. The CDR3 extends over 14 amino acids. V shed 5 bases, J shed 2 bases, and the junction held 2 bases outside the gene matches. The CDR3 DNA reads TGTGCCAGCAGTCTGACAGGGGGCAATCAGCCCCAGCATTTT. It yields the protein CASSLTGGNQPQHF.

The J gene is TRBJ1-5, the V gene TRBV13, with D maybe TRBD1 (5 bases). The germline V gene has CDR1 PRHDT and CDR2 FYEKMQ (reference sequence). V was cut by 7 bases and J by 4 bases, with 14 bases left in between. The CDR3 consists of 14 residues. CDR3 DNA: TGTGCCAGCAAAGAAGGCAGGGATAATCAGCCCCAGCATTTT. Amino acids: CASKEGRDNQPQHF.

The V call is TRBV2, the J call TRBJ2-5, with TRBD2 as a possible D gene (6 bases). Trimming shortened V by 3 bases and J by 5 bases, and 13 bases separated the two germline ends. Germline V gives CDR1 SNHLY, CDR2 FYNNEI. The length of the CDR3 is 14 residues. CDR3 nucleotide sequence: TGTGCCAGCAGTGATGAGGCAGGGAGGGAGACCCAGTACTTC. Its protein product is CASSDEAGRETQYF.

The chain combines TRBV7-2 with TRBJ2-1; TRBD2 matches at 11 bases. With V trimmed by 2 bases and J by 4 bases, 7 bases remained unmatched. The CDR3 length is 17 residues. From germline, CDR1 is SGHTA and CDR2 FQGNSA. The CDR3 is CASSLILAGGHYNEQFF. The CDR3 region has the DNA TGTGCCAGCAGCTTAATCCTAGCGGGGGGACATTACAATGAGCAGTTCTTC.

This rearrangement joins TRBV5-1 to TRBJ2-2; D may be TRBD2 (5 bases). Trimming cost V 0 bases and J 4 bases, with 13 bases left between them. This CDR3 is 16 amino acids long. Germline V CDR1 and CDR2: SGHRS, YFSETQ. The CDR3 spells CASSLAVGVGTGELFF. As DNA, the CDR3 is TGCGCCAGCAGCTTGGCCGTCGGGGTGGGCACCGGGGAGCTGTTTTTT.

J is TRBJ1-1 and V is TRBV27; D perhaps matches TRBD1 (6 bases). The CDR3 is 16 residues long. Per germline, CDR1 MNHEY and CDR2 SMNVEV (reference sequence). V was trimmed by 5 bases and J by 2 bases, leaving 18 bases between them. The CDR3 protein is CASSTRQAQGNTEAFF. The DNA of the CDR3 is TGTGCCAGCAGTACCCGACAGGCGCAAGGTAACACTGAAGCTTTCTTT.

The chain recombines TRBV6-5 with TRBJ1-4, with no clear D. The CDR3 loop spans 15 amino acids. V was trimmed by 5 bases and J by 3 bases, leaving 13 bases between them. Germline V gene lookup returns CDR1 MNHEY and CDR2 SVGAGI. CDR3 sequence reads: CASSAYRAPNEKLFF. CDR3 coding DNA: TGTGCCAGCAGTGCCTACAGAGCTCCTAATGAAAAACTGTTTTTT.

This chain uses TRBV2 with TRBJ1-1; D remains ambiguous. Trimming left V 7 bases short and J 10 bases short, with 4 bases between. The germline gives CDR1 SNHLY, CDR2 FYNNEI. This CDR3 comprises 8 residues. For the CDR3, the DNA is TGTGCCAGCAACGGAGCTTTCTTT. This translates into CASNGAFF.

CDR3 protein: CARSFPLLDRSYEQYF. CDR3 coding DNA: TGTGCCAGAAGCTTCCCTCTCCTCGACAGATCCTACGAGCAGTACTTC. V usage is TRBV5-3 and J usage is TRBJ2-7, with D perhaps TRBD1 (5 bases). TRBV5-3 is sorted into the ORF group, with uncertain function. The CDR3 has 16 residues. Trimming left V 2 bases short and J 1 base short, with 16 bases between.

CDR3 region: CASSSGGHTDTQYF. The DNA of the CDR3 is TGTGCCAGCAGCTCGGGGGGCCACACAGATACGCAGTATTTT. This chain links TRBV5-8 with TRBJ2-3, with D perhaps TRBD2 (7 bases). Trimming removed 3 bases at V and 2 bases at J, with 10 bases between. Germline V gene lookup returns CDR1 SGHTS and CDR2 YDEGEE. The CDR3 is 14 amino acids.

V gene TRBV6-5 combines with J gene TRBJ1-5; D perhaps matches TRBD1 (5 bases). Trimming pared 2 bases from V and 5 bases from J, leaving 10 bases between. The CDR3 has 14 residues. The germline V gene encodes CDR1 MNHEY and CDR2 SVGAGI. The chain's CDR3 is CASSYGQGYQPQHF. The CDR3 bases are TGTGCCAGCAGTTACGGCCAGGGATATCAGCCCCAGCATTTT.

The chain couples TRBV7-9 to TRBJ2-5; D is unclear. The germline V gene has CDR1 SEHNR and CDR2 FQNEAQ (reference sequence). With 4 bases removed from V and 5 bases from J, the gap between germline ends came to 5 bases. This CDR3 comprises 11 residues. The CDR3 loop is CASSSVETQYF. For the CDR3, the DNA is TGTGCCAGCAGCTCGGTCGAGACCCAGTACTTC.

The chain combines TRBV5-6 with TRBJ2-1; 7 positions agree with TRBD2. CDR3 length: 16 amino acids. Germline V gene data show CDR1 as SGHDT and CDR2 as YYEEEE. The V gene end was trimmed by 6 bases and the J gene end by 0 bases; junction bases not matched to a gene: 9. The CDR3, as DNA: TGTGCCAGCACGTTTATGGGGGGGAGCTCCTACAATGAGCAGTTCTTC. This codes for CASTFMGGSSYNEQFF.

The CDR3 protein is CASSVASGDYNEQFF. The CDR3 DNA reads TGTGCCAGCAGCGTAGCTAGCGGGGATTACAATGAGCAGTTCTTC. The chain joins TRBV9 to TRBJ2-1, with TRBD2 matching 9 bases. CDR3 length: 15 residues. The V gene end was trimmed by 0 bases and the J gene end by 4 bases; junction bases not matched to a gene: 2. The germline gives CDR1 SGDLS, CDR2 YYNGEE.

The chain employs TRBV30 and TRBJ2-7; D gene uncertain. Trimming cost V 5 bases and J 0 bases, with 8 bases left between them. This CDR3 contains 12 residues. The germline V gene encodes CDR1 GTSNPN and CDR2 SVGIG (reference sequence). The CDR3 here is CAWSPVSYEQYF. For the CDR3, the DNA is TGTGCCTGGTCTCCAGTCTCCTACGAGCAGTACTTC.

This clone has just a few counts. The V call is TRBV7-8, the J call TRBJ2-1; no reliable D call. V lost 3 bases and J 7 bases, leaving 4 bases between the germline ends. Germline loops: CDR1 SGHVS, CDR2 FQNEAQ. The CDR3 contains 11 residues. The CDR3 DNA reads TGTGCCAGCAGCTTCGGGAATGAGCAGTTCTTC. It specifies CASSFGNEQFF.

In this sample, this clone turned up a few times. This sequence joins TRBV27 and TRBJ1-1; D call uncertain. This CDR3 is built from 13 residues. V was shortened by 5 bases and J by 4 bases, with 11 bases between the two germline ends. CDR1 is MNHEY and CDR2 is SMNVEV in the germline V gene (reference sequence). CDR3 amino acids: CASSSRGSTEAFF. CDR3 coding DNA: TGTGCCAGCAGTAGCCGTGGTAGCACTGAAGCTTTCTTT.

This chain connects TRBV5-1 to TRBJ2-3; 16 bases agree with TRBD2. Losses at the gene ends were 3 bases for V and 8 bases for J; bases not matched to a gene: 3. The germline gives CDR1 SGHRS, CDR2 YFSETQ. The CDR3 covers 15 residues. This CDR3 is CASSSGLAGGRTQYF. The CDR3 DNA follows: TGCGCCAGCAGCTCGGGACTAGCGGGGGGGCGTACGCAGTATTTT.

The V and J genes are TRBV29-1 and TRBJ1-1, with D maybe TRBD1 (5 bases). The CDR3 is 16 amino acids. The V and J ends lost 4 bases and 0 bases respectively, with 18 bases between them. CDR1 and CDR2 (germline): SQVTM, ANQGSEA. Here the CDR3 reads CSVAGGGWGLNTEAFF. The CDR3 DNA reads TGCAGCGTTGCCGGCGGGGGGTGGGGTTTGAACACTGAAGCTTTCTTT.

The chain has TRBV7-8 and TRBJ1-1, with D hard to call. Germline CDR1 is SGHVS and CDR2 is FQNEAQ. CDR3 length equals 16 residues. The V and J ends lost 2 bases and 0 bases respectively, with 13 bases between them. The CDR3 reads CASSLRGWGMNTEAFF. CDR3 nucleotide sequence: TGTGCCAGCAGCTTAAGAGGGTGGGGAATGAACACTGAAGCTTTCTTT.

The V call is TRBV6-5, the J call TRBJ1-2, with a possible D match to TRBD1 (6 bases). Germline values: CDR1 MNHEY, CDR2 SVGAGI. The CDR3 spans 15 residues. The V end lost 6 bases, the J end lost 6 bases, and 20 bases lay between the germline ends. The CDR3 here is CASSQPPRGENGYTF. The CDR3 nucleotides are TGTGCCAGCAGCCAACCTCCCAGGGGAGAGAATGGCTACACCTTC.